This entry describes one T cell receptor beta chain. Researchers amplified the TCR beta CDR3 regions from RNA transcripts. First-round RT-PCR of the TCR CDR3 relied on the HTBI primer set. TCRdb independently ran MiXCR on the multiplex PCR reads; one entry per CDR3 protein. The profile shows 620,000 or so distinct CDR3 sequences, more than 12% of them singletons. This sample stems from a study of T cells in Graves' hyperthyroidism and ophthalmopathy. The CDR3 has 15 amino acids. V lost 1 base, J lost 4 bases, and 11 bases lay in between. CDR1 is SGHTA, CDR2 FQGTGA, per germline. For the diagnoses, clinical symptoms, serum thyroxine and TRAb, thyroid ultrasound and orbital computed tomography were used. Cells are PBMCs isolated from roughly 9.2 ml of fresh blood.

The sequence came from a woman aged 45-60 years with Graves' ophthalmopathy. The specimen was blood. The rearrangement links TRBV7-3 to TRBJ1-3; D not certain. CDR3 region: CASSLRQNTGNTIYF. As DNA, the CDR3 is TGTGCCAGCAGCTTAAGGCAGAACACGGGAAACACCATATATTTT.